These 26 T cell receptor beta chains were sequenced from one sample in a study of type 1 regulatory T cells. Their antigens are not known. Using its own MiXCR run on the reads, TCRdb lists one record per CDR3 protein. Of about 59,000 distinct CDR3 sequences in the sample, 62% were seen once. Material: cultured non-Tr1 T cells, either the whole culture or a sorted T cell fraction (not recorded which). The receptors originated from a human donor in good health.

In the case of this clonotype: One end of the junction varies from germline; a read error may be responsible. The chain couples TRBV7-8 to TRBJ2-2, with a tentative D call TRBD1 (7 bases). Germline loops: CDR1 SGHVS, CDR2 FQNEAQ. This CDR3 is 14 amino acids long. The CDR3 here is CASSPGGRTGELFF. CDR3 nucleotides: TGTGCGAGCAGCCCAGGGGGGAGGACCGGGGAGCTGTTTTTT.

This clonotype was seen once. The rearrangement links TRBV13 to TRBJ2-1, with TRBD2 matching 9 bases. V lost 5 bases, J lost 8 bases, and 13 bases stayed unmatched. The CDR3 is 16 residues long. CDR1 is PRHDT, CDR2 FYEKMQ, per germline (reference sequence). The CDR3 is CASSPTKREALHEQFF. The CDR3, as DNA: TGTGCCAGCAGCCCCACTAAGCGGGAGGCCCTCCATGAGCAGTTCTTC.

The chain recombines TRBV12-5 with TRBJ2-2, with 7 bases fitting TRBD1. J was trimmed by 4 bases and V by 5 bases; bases with no gene match: 13. The germline gives CDR1 LGHNT, CDR2 FRNRAP. The CDR3 is made up of 17 amino acids. The CDR3 protein is CASGPILQGSVTGELFF. The CDR3 DNA is TGTGCTAGTGGTCCTATCTTACAGGGGTCGGTCACCGGGGAGCTGTTTTTT.

This clonotype has a handful of counts. This chain links TRBV28 with TRBJ1-1; D call uncertain. Trimming removed 5 bases at V and 1 base at J, with 11 bases between. The length of the CDR3 is 14 residues. Germline V lookup: CDR1 MDHEN, CDR2 SYDVKM. CDR3 in amino acids: CASSPWTENTEAFF. Written as DNA, the CDR3 is TGTGCCAGCAGTCCCTGGACGGAGAACACTGAAGCTTTCTTT.

The chain links TRBV4-3 to TRBJ1-1; 7 bases line up with TRBD1. The CDR3 totals 15 residues. V dropped 0 bases and J dropped 4; count of bases not matched to a gene: 5. Germline CDR1 and CDR2: LGHNA and YSLEER. DNA for the CDR3: TGCGCCAGCAGCCAAGACCCAAGACAGGGCACTGAAGCTTTCTTT. The encoded protein is CASSQDPRQGTEAFF.

CDR3 DNA sequence: TGTGCCAGCAGTTTAAGCTACTCGGCTGGCTACACCTTC. It translates to CASSLSYSAGYTF. V is TRBV28 and J is TRBJ1-2; D ambiguous. CDR3 size: 13 residues. Germline CDR1 and CDR2: MDHEN and SYDVKM. V was clipped by 2 bases and J by 7 bases, with 11 bases between them.

This chain links TRBV5-4 with TRBJ2-5, with 10 bases matching TRBD1. Germline V gives CDR1 SGHNT, CDR2 YYREEE (reference sequence). The junction had 5 bases not matched to a gene; V was cut back by 4 bases and J by 5 bases. This CDR3 contains 14 residues. CDR3 amino acids: CASSPGQGTETQYF. CDR3 coding DNA: TGTGCCAGCAGCCCGGGACAGGGGACGGAGACCCAGTACTTC.

CDR3 bases: TGTGCCAGCAGTGAACAGGGACCTTCTAATGAGCAGTTCTTC. This gives the protein CASSEQGPSNEQFF. The V and J genes are TRBV2 and TRBJ2-1; either TRBD1 or TRBD2 may supply D (5 bases each). The V end was cut by 2 bases, the J end by 7 bases, with 12 bases between. CDR1 and CDR2 (germline): SNHLY, FYNNEI. The CDR3 sequence is 14 residues long.

This chain joins TRBV11-2 and TRBJ2-5; tentative D call: TRBD2 (7 bases). Trimming took off 3 bases at V and 2 bases at J, with 19 bases between the two ends. Germline CDR1 and CDR2: SGHAT and FQNNGV. This CDR3 contains 17 residues. The CDR3 loop reads CASSLGPGARGQETQYF. The CDR3 DNA follows: TGTGCCAGCAGCTTGGGTCCGGGGGCGCGGGGGCAAGAGACCCAGTACTTC.

This chain uses TRBV6-2 or TRBV6-3 with TRBJ1-1; D not resolved. Trimming took 2 bases from V and 5 from J, leaving 9 bases between them. The CDR3 is 13 amino acids. The V gene's germline CDR1 is MNHEY and CDR2 SVGEGT. CDR3 protein: CASSYRRSTEAFF. Written as DNA, the CDR3 is TGTGCCAGCAGTTACCGGCGGAGTACTGAAGCTTTCTTT.

The CDR3 protein is CASSQRSRNNSPLHF. CDR3 DNA: TGTGCCAGCAGCCAAAGGTCCAGGAATAATTCACCCCTCCACTTT. V is TRBV3-1 and J is TRBJ1-6; D is undetermined. The germline V gene encodes CDR1 LGHDT and CDR2 YNNKEL (reference sequence). The CDR3 is made up of 15 amino acids. V lost 2 bases and J 5 bases, leaving 10 bases between the germline ends. Filled out from reference TRBV3-1 and TRBJ1-6, the complete variable domain reads DTAVSQTPKYLVTQMGNDKSIKCEQNLGHDTMYWYKQDSKKFLKIMFSYNNKELIINETVPNRFSPKSPDKAHLNLHINSLELGDSAVYFCASSQRSRNNSPLHFGNGTRLTVT.

The genes are TRBV2 and TRBJ2-5, with D perhaps TRBD2 (5 bases). The CDR3 has 15 residues. Germline V gene lookup returns CDR1 SNHLY and CDR2 FYNNEI. Trimming took 4 bases from V and 1 from J, leaving 13 bases between them. The DNA of the CDR3 is TGTGCCAGCAGTGCCGAGGCCGGGGTCCAAGAGACCCAGTACTTC. Amino acids: CASSAEAGVQETQYF.

This sequence joins TRBV7-2 and TRBJ2-7, with 10 positions matching TRBD2. Per germline, CDR1 SGHTA and CDR2 FQGNSA. The CDR3 contains 16 residues. The V gene end was trimmed by 1 base and the J gene end by 3 bases; junction bases not matched to a gene: 6. The CDR3 nucleotides read TGTGCCAGCAGCTTAGGCGCTAGCGGGAGTGACTACGAGCAGTACTTC. Translation gives CASSLGASGSDYEQYF.

This clonotype came up a few times. The chain has TRBV4-1 and TRBJ2-5; D ambiguous. CDR3 length equals 16 residues. The V gene's germline CDR1 is MGHRA and CDR2 YSYEKL. V was cut by 1 base and J by 2 bases, with 14 bases left in between. CDR3 nucleotide sequence: TGCGCCAGCAGCCAAGTTTCCAGCATCCTTCAAGAGACCCAGTACTTC. This encodes CASSQVSSILQETQYF.

The V call is TRBV7-3, the J call TRBJ1-1; 8 bases fit TRBD1. J was trimmed by 4 bases and V by 5 bases; bases with no gene match: 3. There are 13 residues in the CDR3. Germline assignment: CDR1 SGHTA and CDR2 FQGTGA. CDR3 amino acids: CASSEQGGTEAFF. As DNA, the CDR3 is TGTGCCAGCAGCGAACAGGGGGGCACTGAAGCTTTCTTT.

This clonotype was counted a few times. V and J are TRBV27 and TRBJ1-5; 7 nucleotides agree with TRBD1. Germline V CDR1 and CDR2: MNHEY, SMNVEV (reference sequence). This CDR3 has 15 amino acids. With 5 bases clipped from V and 3 bases from J, the junction kept 7 bases outside the gene matches. The CDR3 DNA sequence: TGTGCCAGCAGTCAACGGACAGGTGACAATCAGCCCCAGCATTTT. Protein product: CASSQRTGDNQPQHF.

This clonotype appeared a few times. The J gene is TRBJ2-7, the V gene TRBV15; D may be TRBD2 (5 bases). Trimming cost V 0 bases and J 1 base, with 10 bases left between them. Per germline, CDR1 LNHNV and CDR2 YYDKDF (reference sequence). This CDR3 region has 15 residues. The CDR3 is CATSRDPGMSYEQYF. The DNA of the CDR3 is TGTGCCACCAGCAGAGATCCCGGGATGTCCTACGAGCAGTACTTC.

This chain uses TRBV20-1 with TRBJ2-7; D is uncertain. Germline V gene sequence: CDR1 DFQATT, CDR2 SNEGSKA (reference sequence). The length of the CDR3 is 14 residues. Trimming cost V 0 bases and J 2 bases, with 11 bases left between them. This CDR3 reads CSARDAGSAYEQYF. The CDR3 region has the DNA TGCAGTGCTAGAGATGCTGGGTCCGCCTACGAGCAGTACTTC.

The V gene is TRBV11-2, the J gene TRBJ2-3, with 8 bases that match TRBD2. The CDR3 has 15 amino acids. Trimming took 5 bases from V and 2 from J; bases not matched to a gene: 6. From germline, CDR1 is SGHAT and CDR2 FQNNGV. The CDR3 spells CASSRGSGNTDTQYF. CDR3 coding DNA: TGTGCCAGCAGCAGGGGTAGCGGGAACACAGATACGCAGTATTTT.

The chain uses TRBV3-1 and TRBJ2-2, with D uncertain. V was clipped by 4 bases and J by 1 base, with 13 bases between them. Germline CDR1 is LGHDT and CDR2 is YNNKEL (reference sequence). This CDR3 spans 16 amino acids. For the CDR3, the DNA is TGTGCCAGCAGCCGACGTTGGGGTAAGAACACCGGGGAGCTGTTTTTT. As protein: CASSRRWGKNTGELFF.

The genes are TRBV5-1 and TRBJ2-6, with D unclear. The CDR3 contains 14 residues. Between the trimmed V and J ends, which lost 0 bases and 4 bases, there was a span of 5 bases. CDR1 is SGHRS, CDR2 YFSETQ, per germline. The CDR3 coding sequence is TGCGCCAGCAGCTTGGAGTGGGGGGCCAACGTCCTGACTTTC. Its translation is CASSLEWGANVLTF.

This clonotype occurred a few times. The chain employs TRBV7-2 and TRBJ2-3; 8 positions match TRBD1. Germline V gene lookup returns CDR1 SGHTA and CDR2 FQGNSA. Germline trimming cut 3 bases from V and 1 base from J; bases unmatched to any gene: 6. This CDR3 is 16 amino acids long. Here the CDR3 reads CASSFLSGGRTDTQYF. Here the CDR3 DNA reads TGTGCCAGCAGCTTCTTGTCAGGGGGCCGCACAGATACGCAGTATTTT.

The genes are TRBV12-3 or TRBV12-4 and TRBJ2-2; 14 bases agree with TRBD2. V trimming: 2 bases; J trimming: 6 bases; junction bases outside the gene matches: 8. This CDR3 region has 18 residues. This CDR3 is CASSLPAGLAGVPGELFF. The DNA of the CDR3 is TGTGCCAGCAGTTTACCCGCGGGACTAGCGGGAGTGCCCGGGGAGCTGTTTTTT.

The chain carries TRBV11-2 and TRBJ2-7; D not resolved. Trimming cost V 5 bases and J 3 bases, with 8 bases left between them. CDR1 and CDR2 from the germline V gene are SGHAT and FQNNGV. The CDR3 consists of 12 residues. CDR3: CASSPNDYEQYF. The CDR3 DNA reads TGTGCCAGCAGCCCCAACGACTACGAGCAGTACTTC. The full variable domain, its missing parts supplied by reference TRBV11-2 and TRBJ2-7, is EAGVAQSPRYKIIEKRQSVAFWCNPISGHATLYWYQQILGQGPKLLIQFQNNGVVDDSQLPKDRFSAERLKGVDSTLKIQPAKLEDSAVYLCASSPNDYEQYFGPGTRLTVT.

The chain uses TRBV20-1 and TRBJ2-5; 8 bases align to TRBD1. V lost 0 bases to trimming and J lost 5 bases; unmatched junction nucleotides: 8. The CDR3 is 15 residues long. Germline CDR1 is DFQATT and CDR2 is SNEGSKA (reference sequence). CDR3 residues: CSAREARGLVETQYF. DNA for the CDR3: TGCAGTGCTAGAGAGGCCAGGGGGCTGGTTGAGACCCAGTACTTC.

The gene calls are TRBV4-2 and TRBJ2-7; D not resolved. The CDR3 runs 20 residues. Between the trimmed V and J ends, which lost 0 bases and 0 bases, there was a span of 24 bases. Germline assignment: CDR1 LGHNA and CDR2 YNFKEQ. The CDR3 loop is CASSQDLNPMGRPTSYEQYF. DNA for the CDR3: TGTGCCAGCAGCCAAGACCTAAACCCGATGGGCCGACCAACCTCCTACGAGCAGTACTTC.